The clone carrying this TCR beta chain has at least ten counts. Its cognate antigen is unknown. The data were obtained in a study of prognosis after radiotherapy for stage I lung cancer. About the research overall: More than twelve patients had newly diagnosed primary stage I lung tumors, and several had oligometastatic NSCLC after surgical resection of the primary tumor. Every lung cancer patient of the non-small cell type was deemed medically inoperable. General study points: There were reportedly differences in TRBV and TRBJ gene usage between patients with and without metastases. Unique TCR clone counts went down once patients had stereotactic body radiation therapy, median about 9,200 versus 6,500.

Starting from genomic DNA, TCR beta CDR3 was amplified through two-round multiplex PCR. It was primers specific to each TRBV and TRBJ gene that first-round PCR used. TCRdb reanalysed the multiplex PCR reads using MiXCR and keeps one entry per CDR3 protein. In the table there are about 14,000 distinct CDR3 sequences, around 30% of which are singletons. The source was PBMCs, collected before or after stereotactic body radiation therapy (not recorded which). The receptor comes from a donor over 45 with non-small cell lung cancer.

Written as DNA, the CDR3 is TGTGCCAGCAGCCAAGGGACCCCTCGGACCGGGGAGCTGTTTTTT. Translated, it gives CASSQGTPRTGELFF. The J gene is TRBJ2-2, the V gene TRBV4-2; no firm D call. This CDR3 contains 15 residues. Trimming cost V 1 base and J 5 bases, with 11 bases left between them. Germline V gene sequence: CDR1 LGHNA, CDR2 YNFKEQ.